This T cell receptor beta chain emerged from a study of PD-1 blockade in classical Hodgkin lymphoma. All patients experienced relapse after autologous stem cell transplantation, and brentuximab vedotin exposure was variable. Whole-study results and caveats: It was CD4+ TCR diversity, not CD8+, that rose significantly by C4D1. Patients newly diagnosed and complete responders had comparable baseline diversity. In newly diagnosed patients, baseline TCR diversity was reportedly below that of healthy donors.

V lost 0 bases and J 7 bases, leaving 15 bases between the germline ends. The CDR3 has 15 residues. Germline CDR1 and CDR2: LNHDA and SQIVND (reference sequence). Repertoires were generated with immunoSEQ multiplex PCR, while TCRdb's copy carries only in-frame clones and drops some. The sample has 50,000 to 75,000 clones, roughly 88% seen once. About this clone: What it binds is unknown.

This sequence was found in a human donor with classical Hodgkin lymphoma. V gene TRBV19 combines with J gene TRBJ1-2, with D maybe TRBD1 (5 bases). The material sequenced was peripheral blood mononuclear cells (PBMCs), taken at baseline. The CDR3 reads CASSIEGPGSSGYTF. Here the CDR3 DNA reads TGTGCCAGTAGTATAGAGGGGCCAGGAAGTAGTGGCTACACCTTC.